The clone carrying this T cell receptor beta chain was counted at least ten times. Its antigen remains unknown. Each CDR3 protein gets one entry after TCRdb re-called the 5' RACE reads with MiXCR. The table shows about 690,000 distinct CDR3 sequences, with roughly 6.2% occurring only once. This specimen belongs to a study of identical twins. Whole-study findings and limits: Conclusions leaned on cross-sectional statistical analysis and did not track the same donors over time.

The CDR3 runs to 14 residues. CDR1 and CDR2 (germline): DFQATT, SNEGSKA (reference sequence). The V segment lost 5 bases and the J segment 4 bases; nucleotides outside the gene matches: 3. The sequencing sample was made of naive T cells sorted from blood. This sequence joins TRBV20-1 and TRBJ2-3, with 13 bases aligning to TRBD2. This receptor was identified in a man in his late teens or twenties in good health. The CDR3 bases are TGCAGTGCTGGACTAGCGGGAGCGCCAGATACGCAGTATTTT. Translating it yields CSAGLAGAPDTQYF.